This T cell receptor (beta chain) appears in the sequencing data of a study of blood T cell repertoires in COVID-19. On the study more broadly: T cells, B-cell-depleted T cells, or PBMCs supplied cDNA or gDNA.

Sequencing used immunoSEQ multiplex PCR; TCRdb keeps in-frame clones, though not all of them. The repertoire has about 370,000 clones, more than 70% of them found once; the top ten carry less than 11%. The CDR3 loop spans 16 amino acids. With V trimmed by 0 bases and J by 4 bases, 9 bases remained unmatched. Germline V gene data show CDR1 as SGDLS and CDR2 as YYNGEE. The specimen was peripheral blood. This sequence originates from a woman in her thirties with COVID-19, enrolled during active disease. The gene calls are TRBV9 and TRBJ1-2, with 7 bases fitting TRBD1. DNA for the CDR3: TGTGCCAGCAGCGTAGTCCCTACGACAGGGCCCTATGGCTACACCTTC. Translation gives CASSVVPTTGPYGYTF.